The clone carrying this TCR beta chain occurred many times. The entry originates in a study of early T cells in non-severe SARS-CoV-2 infection. Looking at the study overall: It was bulk RNA from unsorted whole blood that was sequenced, and the chains were unpaired.

The library protocol tagged individual cDNA molecules with unique molecular identifiers. TCRdb passed the 5' RACE reads through MiXCR, listing each CDR3 protein once. This sample has over 30,000 distinct CDR3 sequences, with 4.1% found just once. Germline V gene data show CDR1 as MNHEY and CDR2 as SMNVEV (reference sequence). The CDR3 has 17 residues. Sequencing was done on a sample of whole blood. The chain joins TRBV27 to TRBJ2-7; 12 bases are a match to TRBD2. The clonotype originates from an adult who was a healthcare worker with PCR-confirmed SARS-CoV-2 infection or an uninfected control (not recorded which). CDR3 bases: TGTGCTGCCAGGAAGACTAGCGGGGGCCTGAGCTCCTACGAGCAGTACTTC. Translating it yields CAARKTSGGLSSYEQYF.